This paragraph reports one T cell receptor (beta chain). Trimming cost V 3 bases and J 0 bases; bases outside gene matches: 3. The CDR3 extends over 14 amino acids. Germline loops: CDR1 SGHRS, CDR2 YFSETQ. The source of the sample is a study of blood T cell repertoires in COVID-19. About the research overall: There were acute and convalescent COVID-19 samples, and they came from the United States, Italy and Spain.

Study members were between roughly 18 and 90 years old and lived in around 24 US regions. Authors' analysis steps: Amplification of reference gene primers was used by the study to estimate nucleated cell counts. The repertoire was sequenced with immunoSEQ multiplex PCR; TCRdb's copy has only in-frame clones and lacks some. V, J and clone size derive from that table, while D and trimming were established from the DNA sequence. The sample holds 200,000 to 300,000 clones; more than 85% are singletons and the top ten take approximately 9%. The rearrangement links TRBV5-1 to TRBJ2-7; 7 nucleotides agree with TRBD1. This clonotype originated in a man aged 35 to 55 who had recovered from COVID-19. Sequencing was performed on PBMCs or T cells enriched from blood (not recorded which). The CDR3 nucleotides are TGCGCCAGCAGCTCGACAGGGAGCTCCTACGAGCAGTACTTC. It specifies CASSSTGSSYEQYF.